The present T cell receptor beta chain was sequenced within a study of blood T cell repertoires in COVID-19. There are 14 residues in the CDR3. Germline lookup yields CDR1 SGHVS and CDR2 FQNEAQ. V lost 5 bases and J lost 5; bases outside the gene matches: 5. The method was immunoSEQ multiplex PCR; TCRdb's version includes in-frame clones alone and lacks a portion of them. The sample contains a few hundred thousand clones, roughly 81% of which appear only once. The TCR comes from a woman aged 50 to 60 who had been exposed to COVID-19. The sequenced sample was PBMCs or T cells enriched from blood (not recorded which). This chain connects TRBV7-8 to TRBJ2-5; TRBD1 aligns across 10 bases. The DNA for the CDR3 is TGTGCCAGCAGCGCGACAGGGGGCGGGGAGACCCAGTACTTC. This codes for CASSATGGGETQYF.